This T cell receptor (beta chain) was profiled in a study of identical twins (dated by TCRdb to the mid-2010s). About the study as a whole: To test whether fetal clonotypes persist, this study deep-sequenced TCR alpha and beta repertoires from monozygotic twins, from unrelated adults of various ages, and from cord blood. To rule out contamination, the twin experiments were replicated at different times with different library preparation protocols. Summary of the overall study and its limitations: Recombination models systematically underestimated out-of-frame TCR alpha sharing in monozygotic twins but agreed with sharing between unrelated individuals. Zero-insertion analyses could be partly confounded by invariant T cells such as MAIT and iNKT, though diverse VJ usage argued against such confounding for most clonotypes. Excess twin sharing in beta out-of-frame sequences was weaker because fewer shared sequences lowered the signal-to-noise ratio. Conclusions relied on cross-sectional statistical analysis, since the same donors could not be followed over many years. Abundant cord blood beta clonotypes had fewer insertions, young adult naive repertoires showed a similar but weaker trend, and memory repertoires showed no such trend. Compared with coincidental sharing between unrelated individuals, an excess of low generation-probability sequences was observed among out-of-frame TCR alpha sequences shared between twins.

The library was built by means of 5' RACE. TCRdb lists the instrument as Illumina HiSeq 2000. A universal primer binding site was introduced by template switching, and a unique molecular identifier was present in the final cDNA, enabling accurate counting of TCR cDNA molecules. Specific primers in the conserved constant-segment region were used to synthesize first-strand cDNA for the TCR alpha and beta chains. To control for contamination, every cDNA library was double barcoded, receiving both a SMART-Mk sample barcode and Illumina barcodes. TruSeq adapter sequences, together with Illumina sample barcodes, were added in two successive PCR steps. The Illumina HiSeq platform was used with custom primers to sequence TCR alpha and beta cDNA libraries. The original pipeline was this. Unique molecular identifiers were extracted from raw reads with MiGEC, and CDR3 positions were determined with MiXCR. Recombination models were inferred per individual with the repgenHMM and IGoR tools using an EM algorithm. Shared clonotypes were analyzed with the tcR package in R, and sharing was normalized by the product of cloneset sizes. Out-of-frame nonproductive sequences were analyzed to study raw recombination free of thymic and clonal selection effects. TCRdb applied fastp at Q25 and MiXCR to the public reads, then kept only in-frame beta chains. Rows with a matching CDR3 protein are joined into one entry that keeps the most common DNA and genes. These V and J calls derive from TCRdb rather than the authors' analysis. Across this sample there are around 650,000 distinct CDR3 sequences, with about 7.6% seen only once. In total, the top ten clones hold roughly 1.5% of the sample.

Every donor in the study was a healthy Caucasian. The twin cohort comprised three pairs of female monozygotic twins, all aged roughly 18 to 30 years. Peripheral blood mononuclear cells were the source from which RNA for the TCR libraries was isolated. This clonotype occurred many times. Its antigen is still unknown. No base quality values were provided; no much bigger clone lies one nucleotide off. The trim is 3 bases for V and 10 bases for J, with a gap of 18 bases between the germline ends. Spanning cysteine to phenylalanine, the CDR3 consists of 14 amino acids. Only CDR3 DNA remains: 42 bases, in frame from the first base. CDR1 and CDR2 (LGHDT, YNNKEL) derive from the germline V gene (reference sequence). These data were likewise used in another study, on yellow fever vaccine responses in identical twins. Reported in the second study: According to the authors, the vaccine-induced T cell response in identical twins seemed to be partly convergent and partly specific to each individual. In identical twins, the study followed T cell clones that responded to the vaccine with precision.

The receptor's source is a woman aged 18-29 years in good health. The V gene is TRBV3-1 and the J gene is TRBJ1-1; possibly the D gene is TRBD1, per 6 matching bases. Sample: PBMCs. The nucleotide sequence reads TGTGCCAGCAGCCAGTGGCCCAGCGAAGGGGGAGCTTTCTTT. This gives the protein CASSQWPSEGGAFF.